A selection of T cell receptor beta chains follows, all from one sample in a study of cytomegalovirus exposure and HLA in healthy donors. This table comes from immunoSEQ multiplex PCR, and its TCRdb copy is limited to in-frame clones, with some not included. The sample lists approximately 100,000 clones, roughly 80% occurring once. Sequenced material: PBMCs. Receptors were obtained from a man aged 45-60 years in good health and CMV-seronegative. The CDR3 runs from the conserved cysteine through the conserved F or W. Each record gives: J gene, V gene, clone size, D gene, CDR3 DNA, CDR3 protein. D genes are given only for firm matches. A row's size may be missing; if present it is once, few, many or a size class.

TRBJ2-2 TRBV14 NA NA TGTGCCAGCAGCCAATATCTAGAGGATAGTGTCGGGGAGCTGTTTTTT CASSQYLEDSVGELFF
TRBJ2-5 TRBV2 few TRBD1 TGTGCCAGCAGTGAAGACAGGGGGCACGGGACCCAGTACTTC CASSEDRGHGTQYF
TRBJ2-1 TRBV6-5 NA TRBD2 TGTGCCAGCAGTAGATCATCCGGGGGGGCATATGAGCAGTTCTTC CASSRSSGGAYEQFF
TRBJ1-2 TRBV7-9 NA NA TGTGCCAGGGCTGAGACAGCGCCTTATGGCTACACCTTC CARAETAPYGYTF
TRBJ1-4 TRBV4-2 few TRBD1 TGTGCCAGCAGCCCGTCGGGACAGGGAGATGAAAAACTGTTTTTT CASSPSGQGDEKLFF
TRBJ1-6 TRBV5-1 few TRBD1 TGCGCCAGCAGCTGGGACAGTCAAATCTCACCCCTCCACTTT CASSWDSQISPLHF
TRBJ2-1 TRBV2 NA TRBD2 TGTGCCAGCACTAGCGGGGCCTACAATGAGCAGTTCTTC CASTSGAYNEQFF
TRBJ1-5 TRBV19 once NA TGTGCCAGTAGTCCCCGACTAGGTAGCAATCAGCCCCAGCATTTT CASSPRLGSNQPQHF
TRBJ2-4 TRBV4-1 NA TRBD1 TGCGCCAGCAGCCGGGGACAGGGGGCGTTAAGGGACATTCAGTACTTC CASSRGQGALRDIQYF
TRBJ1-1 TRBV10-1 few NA TGCGCCAGCCAGGGACTAAGGGCGACTGAAGCTTTCTTT CASQGLRATEAFF
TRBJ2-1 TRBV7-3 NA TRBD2 TGTGCCAGCTCCCCGGGACTAGTAAACAATGAGCAGTTCTTC CASSPGLVNNEQFF
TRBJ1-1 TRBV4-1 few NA TGCGCCAGCAGCTCTGAAAGGGTCCGGGGGGTCACTGAAGCTTTCTTT CASSSERVRGVTEAFF
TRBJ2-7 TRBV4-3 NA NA TGCGCCAGCAGCCAATTTGACAGCCAGGGCTACGAGCAGTACTTC CASSQFDSQGYEQYF
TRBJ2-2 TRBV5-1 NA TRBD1 TGCGCCAGCAACACAGGGGACACCGGGGAGCTGTTTTTT CASNTGDTGELFF
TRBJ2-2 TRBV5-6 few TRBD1 TGTGCCAGCAGCCCTGAGACAGGGTACGTGGACACCGGGGAGCTGTTTTTT CASSPETGYVDTGELFF
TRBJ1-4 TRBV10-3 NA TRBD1 TGTGCCATCAGTGGGGACAGGGGAGAGGAAAAACTGTTTTTT CAISGDRGEEKLFF
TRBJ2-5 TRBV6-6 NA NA TGTGCCAGCAGTTCCTCGCGGAGCGGTCAGACCCAGTACTTC CASSSSRSGQTQYF
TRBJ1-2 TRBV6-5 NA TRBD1 TGTGCCAGCAGTCGAACAGGGGACTATGGCTACACCTTC CASSRTGDYGYTF
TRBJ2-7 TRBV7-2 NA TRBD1 TGTGCCAGCAGCTTAGCGGCGGGACAGGGGGCCTACGAGCAGTACTTC CASSLAAGQGAYEQYF
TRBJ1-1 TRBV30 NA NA TGTGCCTGGAGTTTCGGGGAGAACACTGAAGCTTTCTTT CAWSFGENTEAFF
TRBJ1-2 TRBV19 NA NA TGTGCCAGTAGTATGGCGGCAGGGGTATCCTATGGCTACACCTTC CASSMAAGVSYGYTF
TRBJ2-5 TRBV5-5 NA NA TGTGCCAGCAGCTTGTCGGCAGGACAAGAGACCCAGTACTTC CASSLSAGQETQYF
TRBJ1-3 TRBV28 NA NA TGTGCCAGCAGTTTATGGATAGGGGCCTCTGGAAACACCATATATTTT CASSLWIGASGNTIYF
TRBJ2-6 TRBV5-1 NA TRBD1 TGCGCCAGCAGCTTGGGGGACAGCCCCTCTGGGGCCAACGTCCTGACTTTC CASSLGDSPSGANVLTF
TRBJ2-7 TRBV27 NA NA TGTGCCAGCAGTCGTCTAGCCCGCTACGAGCAGTACTTC CASSRLARYEQYF
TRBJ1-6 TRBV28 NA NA TGTGCCAGCAGTTCCCGACAGGTTGATTCACCCCTCCACTTT CASSSRQVDSPLHF
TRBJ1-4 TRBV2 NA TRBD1 TGTGCCAGCACTCCGGACAGGGGAGCAGAAGAAAAACTGTTTTTT CASTPDRGAEEKLFF
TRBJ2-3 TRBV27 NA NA TGTGCCAGCAGTTTGGGGGTACAGGGTGATACGCAGTATTTT CASSLGVQGDTQYF
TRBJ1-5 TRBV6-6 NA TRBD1 TGTGCCAGCAGTTACTCAGACAGGGGGTATTGGCAGCCCCAGCATTTT CASSYSDRGYWQPQHF
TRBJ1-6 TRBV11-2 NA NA TGTGCCAGCAGCTTTTCATATAATTCACCCCTCCACTTT CASSFSYNSPLHF
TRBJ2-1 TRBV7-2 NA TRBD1 TGTGCCAGCAGCTCCTCCGGGACAGGGGTAAATGAGCAGTTCTTC CASSSSGTGVNEQFF
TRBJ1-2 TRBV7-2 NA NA TGTGCCAGCAGCTGGGCGACAGCTAACTATGGCTACACCTTC CASSWATANYGYTF
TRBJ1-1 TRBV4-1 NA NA TGCGCCAGCAGCCCCCCGGGTAGCAGGAACACTGAAGCTTTCTTT CASSPPGSRNTEAFF
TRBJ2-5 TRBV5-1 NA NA TGCGCCAGCAGCCGGGACGGGGGCCAAGAGACCCAGTACTTC CASSRDGGQETQYF
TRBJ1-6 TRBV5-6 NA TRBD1 TGTGCCAGCAGCTTGCGCAGGGGGCTTTCACCCCTCCACTTT CASSLRRGLSPLHF
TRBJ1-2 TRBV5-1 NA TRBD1 TGCGCCAGCAGCTTGGCCGCGCGACAGGGGGATGGCTACACCTTC CASSLAARQGDGYTF
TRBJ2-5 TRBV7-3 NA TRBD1 TGTGCCAGCAGCCCGACAGGGGTTGAGACCCAGTACTTC CASSPTGVETQYF
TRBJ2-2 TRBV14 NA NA TGTGCCAGCAGCCACTTTAGGCAGGAAATCACCCCTGGCACCGGGGAGCTGTTTTTT CASSHFRQEITPGTGELFF